A single T cell receptor (beta chain) is shown here with its context. What it binds is not known. Naive CD8 populations comprised CD45RO-negative cells positively selected for CCR7, excluding terminally differentiated effector memory CD45RA+ cells. HIV-negative, healthy adults without recent acute infections or vaccinations were the donors. The authors distributed each subset's genomic DNA evenly over several immunoSEQ plates. In the sorted-subset replicate PCRs, approximately 200 ng DNA, 25,000 to 30,000 T cell genomes, was used. Produced via immunoSEQ multiplex PCR; TCRdb's table is partial and in-frame only. The table shows over 2,000,000 clones, with 93% occurring only once. These data come from a study of shared clonotypes between healthy human individuals. Whole-study results and caveats: Sampling used blood alone; tissue repertoires probably differ.

Trimming removed 4 bases from V and 15 bases from J, with 25 bases in between. The length of the CDR3 is 15 residues. CDR1 and CDR2 (germline): SGHVS, FQNEAQ. Sequenced: naive CD8+ T cells from PBMCs. The chain joins TRBV7-8 to TRBJ2-1, with a possible D match to TRBD2 (7 bases). This receptor was identified in a man aged 18 to 29 in good health. Some clones in this sample may be carry-over from other donors' samples. The CDR3 bases are TGTGCCAGCAGCTCGGGGGCTAGCGGTCAAAAGGGGCGGTTCTTC. Amino acid sequence: CASSSGASGQKGRFF.